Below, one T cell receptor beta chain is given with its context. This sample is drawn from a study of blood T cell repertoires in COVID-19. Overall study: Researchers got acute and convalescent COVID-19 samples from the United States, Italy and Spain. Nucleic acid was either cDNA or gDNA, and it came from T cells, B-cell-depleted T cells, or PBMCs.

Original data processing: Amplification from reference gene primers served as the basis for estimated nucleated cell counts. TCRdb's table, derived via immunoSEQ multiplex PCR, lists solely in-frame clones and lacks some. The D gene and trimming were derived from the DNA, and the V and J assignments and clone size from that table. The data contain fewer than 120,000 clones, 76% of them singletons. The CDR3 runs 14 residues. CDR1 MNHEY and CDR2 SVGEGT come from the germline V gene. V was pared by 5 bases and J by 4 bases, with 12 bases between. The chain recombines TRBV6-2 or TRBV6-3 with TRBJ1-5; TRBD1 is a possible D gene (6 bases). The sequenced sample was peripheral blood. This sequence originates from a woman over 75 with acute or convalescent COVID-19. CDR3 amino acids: CASSLGGTNQPQHF. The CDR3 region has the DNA TGTGCCAGCAGTCTAGGGGGTACTAATCAGCCCCAGCATTTT.